These 15 T cell receptor beta chains were sequenced from one sample in a study of cytomegalovirus exposure and HLA in healthy donors. Using immunoSEQ multiplex PCR, the repertoire was profiled, and TCRdb retains in-frame clones only, with some absent. The profile shows 150,000 to 200,000 clones, under 90% of them singletons. What was sequenced was PBMCs. The receptors were sampled from a man aged 18 to 29 in good health and CMV-seropositive.

The rearrangement links TRBV2 to TRBJ2-5; 9 bases are a match to TRBD1. Germline trimming cut 1 base from V and 5 bases from J; bases unmatched to any gene: 5. CDR1 and CDR2 from the germline V gene are SNHLY and FYNNEI. The length of the CDR3 is 15 residues. CDR3 protein: CASSEDTGGVETQYF. The CDR3 coding sequence is TGTGCCAGCAGTGAAGATACAGGGGGCGTGGAGACCCAGTACTTC.

The rearrangement joins TRBV5-6 to TRBJ2-7; TRBD2 aligns across 13 bases. J was trimmed by 3 bases and V by 0 bases; bases with no gene match: 3. The CDR3 runs 16 residues. CDR1 SGHDT and CDR2 YYEEEE come from the germline V gene. CDR3 residues: CASSLGGLAGIYEQYF. The CDR3 coding sequence is TGTGCCAGCAGCTTGGGGGGACTAGCGGGAATCTACGAGCAGTACTTC.

V is TRBV7-8 and J is TRBJ2-7, with D perhaps matching TRBD2 (5 bases). V shed 1 base and J shed 1 base, with 14 bases lying between them. The CDR3 has 16 residues. Germline CDR1 SGHVS, CDR2 FQNEAQ. CDR3 loop: CASSLGDGLYSYEQYF. Written as DNA, the CDR3 is TGTGCCAGCAGCTTAGGGGATGGACTGTATTCCTACGAGCAGTACTTC.

The rearrangement links TRBV5-1 to TRBJ2-5, with 8 nucleotides matching TRBD1. With V trimmed by 0 bases and J by 4 bases, 2 bases remained unmatched. CDR3 length: 14 residues. Germline V gene lookup returns CDR1 SGHRS and CDR2 YFSETQ. CDR3 loop: CASSLAGTGETQYF. CDR3 coding DNA: TGCGCCAGCAGCTTGGCCGGGACAGGAGAGACCCAGTACTTC.

The chain uses TRBV4-2 and TRBJ1-2, with 9 bases matching TRBD1. CDR1 and CDR2 from the germline V gene are LGHNA and YNFKEQ. This CDR3 spans 18 amino acids. J gave up 5 bases and V 2 bases, and 15 bases lay outside the gene matches. This CDR3 is CASSQFPTGGEISYGYTF. DNA of the CDR3: TGTGCCAGCAGCCAATTCCCAACAGGGGGCGAGATCTCATATGGCTACACCTTC.

DNA of the CDR3: TGTGCCAGCAGCTTTTTCACCGGGGAGCTGTTTTTT. It encodes CASSFFTGELFF. This chain uses TRBV28 with TRBJ2-2, with D unresolved. Germline values: CDR1 MDHEN, CDR2 SYDVKM. V lost 6 bases and J lost 4, with 6 bases in between. CDR3 length: 12 amino acids.

The J gene is TRBJ1-2, the V gene TRBV7-8; TRBD1 is a possible D gene (5 bases). Germline-derived CDR1 and CDR2 are SGHVS and FQNEAQ. The CDR3 sequence is 13 residues long. V lost 2 bases to trimming and J lost 6 bases, with 10 bases between them. Here the CDR3 DNA reads TGTGCCAGCAGCTTACAGGGTCTCGATGGCTACACCTTC. Its translation: CASSLQGLDGYTF. The full variable domain, with the rest looked up from reference TRBV7-8 and TRBJ1-2, is GAGVSQSPRYKVAKRGQDVALRCDPISGHVSLFWYQQALGQGPEFLTYFQNEAQLDKSGLPSDRFFAERPEGSVSTLKIQRTQQEDSAVYLCASSLQGLDGYTFGSGTRLTVV.

The chain recombines TRBV6-5 with TRBJ1-3; 10 nucleotides line up with TRBD1. Per the germline V gene, CDR1 is MNHEY and CDR2 is SVGAGI. J gave up 7 bases and V 4 bases, and 4 bases lay outside the gene matches. The CDR3 sequence is 14 residues long. For the CDR3, the DNA is TGTGCCAGCAGTTTGGGACAGGGGAAGAACACCATATATTTT. It yields the protein CASSLGQGKNTIYF.

The V and J genes are TRBV6-1 and TRBJ1-2; the D is unclear. Germline CDR1 and CDR2: MNHNS and SASEGT. The CDR3 spans 13 residues. Trimming removed 0 bases at V and 6 bases at J, with 8 bases between. The CDR3 nucleotides are TGTGCCAGCAGTGAAGCGGGCCGCGATGGCTACACCTTC. It is translated as CASSEAGRDGYTF.

This chain uses TRBV7-8 with TRBJ2-1, with 8 bases lining up with TRBD1. Per the germline V gene, CDR1 is SGHVS and CDR2 is FQNEAQ. The CDR3 has 14 residues. Trimming removed 1 base from V and 6 bases from J; junction bases left unmatched: 2. In DNA, the CDR3 is TGTGCCAGCAGCTTAGGGACAGGGAGCAATGAGCAGTTCTTC. Its protein product is CASSLGTGSNEQFF.

The chain employs TRBV6-5 and TRBJ1-2; the match to TRBD1 covers 7 bases. In germline, CDR1 is MNHEY, CDR2 SVGAGI. The CDR3 has 13 amino acids. Trimming cost V 6 bases and J 3 bases; bases outside gene matches: 4. The CDR3 loop reads CASRDTGDYGYTF. The DNA for the CDR3 is TGTGCCAGCAGAGATACAGGGGACTATGGCTACACCTTC.

The V call is TRBV2, the J call TRBJ2-7, with 9 bases that match TRBD1. Germline loops: CDR1 SNHLY, CDR2 FYNNEI. The CDR3 length is 14 residues. V lost 8 bases and J lost 2; bases outside the gene matches: 7. The CDR3 DNA sequence: TGTGCCAGCTCAGGAGGACAGGGGACCTACGAGCAGTACTTC. Amino acids: CASSGGQGTYEQYF.

The gene calls are TRBV7-9 and TRBJ1-5; 8 positions match TRBD1. Germline V lookup: CDR1 SEHNR, CDR2 FQNEAQ (reference sequence). V trimming: 5 bases; J trimming: 6 bases; junction bases outside the gene matches: 9. CDR3 length: 15 amino acids. CDR3 amino acids: CASSPTGGDGQPQHF. Written as DNA, the CDR3 is TGTGCCAGCAGCCCTACAGGGGGTGACGGTCAGCCCCAGCATTTT.

V is TRBV30 and J is TRBJ1-5, with D possibly TRBD1 on 5 matching bases. V lost 0 bases and J 1 base, leaving 7 bases between the germline ends. The CDR3 covers 14 residues. The V gene's germline CDR1 is GTSNPN and CDR2 SVGIG (reference sequence). CDR3 sequence (DNA): TGTGCCTGGAGTGTGGGGGGGAGCAATCAGCCCCAGCATTTT. It encodes CAWSVGGSNQPQHF.

The gene calls are TRBV9 and TRBJ2-1; TRBD2 might be the D (6 bases). The CDR3 loop spans 16 amino acids. Trimming took 3 bases from V and 3 from J, leaving 16 bases between them. Per the germline V gene, CDR1 is SGDLS and CDR2 is YYNGEE. Here the CDR3 reads CASSAEGSQLYNEQFF. For the CDR3, the DNA is TGTGCCAGCAGCGCGGAGGGGAGCCAGCTCTACAATGAGCAGTTCTTC.